Below are 10 T cell receptor beta chains sequenced from a single sample in a study of breast tumors, draining lymph nodes, adjacent tissues. Axillary draining lymph nodes of breast cancer patients supplied the node samples. TCRdb independently ran MiXCR on the multiplex PCR reads; one entry per CDR3 protein. The table has more than 200,000 distinct CDR3 sequences, 32% seen once. The sequencing input was axillary lymph node tissue. These receptors came from a female donor with breast cancer. Some clones in this sample may be carry-over from other donors' samples.

About this clonotype: Possible read error: a much larger clone is one base away. The chain has TRBV20-1 and TRBJ2-7; 7 bases fit TRBD2. This CDR3 is built from 14 residues. The germline V gene has CDR1 DFQATT and CDR2 SNEGSKA (reference sequence). The CDR3 loop reads CSARDRLASSEQYF. The CDR3 coding sequence is TGCAGTGCTAGAGATCGACTAGCTTCCTCCGAGCAGTACTTC.

The chain employs TRBV7-9 and TRBJ1-1, with TRBD1 matching 8 bases. The germline gives CDR1 SEHNR, CDR2 FQNEAQ (reference sequence). The CDR3 is made up of 14 amino acids. V dropped 5 bases and J dropped 6; count of bases not matched to a gene: 8. This CDR3 reads CASSVGQASSEAFF. CDR3 coding DNA: TGTGCCAGCAGCGTGGGACAGGCGAGTTCTGAAGCTTTCTTT.

The chain's CDR3 is CASSQVELAAYEQYF. CDR3 nucleotide sequence: TGCGCCAGCAGCCAAGTCGAGCTAGCGGCTTACGAGCAGTACTTC. This chain uses TRBV4-1 with TRBJ2-7; 7 positions match TRBD2. Germline-derived CDR1 and CDR2 are MGHRA and YSYEKL. This CDR3 contains 15 residues. J was trimmed by 4 bases and V by 1 base; bases with no gene match: 7.

About this clonotype: The junction shows a germline mismatch at one end, possibly a read error. This chain connects TRBV29-1 to TRBJ1-4; a possible D gene is TRBD1 (5 bases). This CDR3 is built from 11 residues. From germline, CDR1 is SQVTM and CDR2 ANQGSEA. The CDR3 here is CSVLGGGKTVF. CDR3 DNA: TGCAGCGTTCTGGGGGGGGGAAAAACTGTTTTT.

Concerning this clonotype itself: This clone may be a read error of a much larger clone one base away. The chain has TRBV20-1 and TRBJ2-1, with a weak D call TRBD2 (6 bases). This CDR3 has 11 residues. Germline V CDR1 and CDR2: DFQATT, SNEGSKA (reference sequence). DNA for the CDR3: TGCAGTGCTAGATCCGGGGGTAAGCAGTCCTTC. Its translation is CSARSGGKQSF.

This clonotype was counted many times. This could be a read error, since a much larger clone is one nucleotide away. The V and J genes are TRBV20-1 and TRBJ2-5; 10 nucleotides line up with TRBD2. This CDR3 comprises 18 residues. The V segment lost 0 bases and the J segment 5 bases; nucleotides outside the gene matches: 15. CDR1 and CDR2 (germline): DFQATT, SNEGSKA (reference sequence). CDR3 nucleotides: TGCAGTGCTAGAGATTTTGGACTAGCGGCAGGGCAGGGCGAGACCCAGTACTTC. Its protein is CSARDFGLAAGQGETQYF.

This clonotype occurred once. V and J are TRBV12-3 or TRBV12-4 and TRBJ2-3, with D perhaps matching TRBD2 (6 bases). The CDR3 length is 14 residues. Trimming took off 6 bases at V and 6 bases at J, with 16 bases between the two ends. CDR3 DNA sequence: TGTGCCAGCAGCCCGAGGGAGGTTTTGGATACGCAGTATTTT. Protein: CASSPREVLDTQYF.

Concerning this clonotype itself: With a much larger clone just one base away, this may be a read error. This chain links TRBV15 with TRBJ1-1, with D perhaps TRBD1 (6 bases). This CDR3 is built from 13 residues. Germline V gene data show CDR1 as LNHNV and CDR2 as YYDKDF (reference sequence). Here the CDR3 DNA reads TGTGCCACCAGCAAAGGACAGTACACTGAAGCTTCCTTT. Translation gives CATSKGQYTEASF.

This chain connects TRBV25-1 to TRBJ2-1, with 14 bases aligning to TRBD2. The CDR3 is 16 amino acids. Losses at the gene ends were 4 bases for V and 5 bases for J; bases not matched to a gene: 4. Germline V gives CDR1 MGHDK, CDR2 SYGVNS. DNA of the CDR3: TGTGCCAGCAGTGTACGACTAGCGGGAGGGAACAATGAGCAGTTCTTC. Amino acids: CASSVRLAGGNNEQFF. The full variable domain, its missing parts supplied by reference TRBV25-1 and TRBJ2-1, is EADIYQTPRYLVIGTGKKITLECSQTMGHDKMYWYQQDPGMELHLIHYSYGVNSTEKGDLSSESTVSRIRTEHFPLTLESARPSHTSQYLCASSVRLAGGNNEQFFGPGTRLTVL.

The table lists this clonotype with many counts. The genes are TRBV27 and TRBJ1-2; TRBD1 aligns across 7 bases. V lost 4 bases, J lost 0 bases, and 5 bases stayed unmatched. In germline, CDR1 is MNHEY, CDR2 SMNVEV (reference sequence). The CDR3 loop spans 15 amino acids. CDR3 protein: CASSSTGTANYGYTF. Written as DNA, the CDR3 is TGTGCCAGCAGTTCCACCGGGACAGCTAACTATGGCTACACCTTC.